Included here is one T cell receptor beta chain sequence, with context. J lost 0 bases, V lost 0 bases, and 2 bases had no gene match. The CDR3 covers 15 residues. Germline assignment: CDR1 SGDLS and CDR2 YYNGEE. This sample stems from a study of blood T cell repertoires in COVID-19. The study counted Cohort 3 donors as recovered given two negative PCRs, clearance, or symptom resolution. In the original workflow: Quantification of nucleated cells was approximated via reference gene primer amplification. Profiling relied on immunoSEQ multiplex PCR, and the TCRdb table lists in-frame clones only, not all of them. V and J calls plus clone size are reproduced from that table; the DNA served to infer D and trimming. The sample shows some 160,000 clones, 88% of them seen only once.

Sequencing was performed on PBMCs or T cells enriched from blood (not recorded which). The sequence was collected from a woman aged 45 to 65 who had recovered from COVID-19. The chain joins TRBV9 to TRBJ1-1, with 7 positions matching TRBD1. Written as DNA, the CDR3 is TGTGCCAGCAGCGTAGAAGGGACAGTGAACACTGAAGCTTTCTTT. Amino acid sequence: CASSVEGTVNTEAFF. The whole variable domain, remainder taken from reference TRBV9 and TRBJ1-1, is DSGVTQTPKHLITATGQRVTLRCSPRSGDLSVYWYQQSLDQGLQFLIQYYNGEERAKGNILERFSAQQFPDLHSELNLSSLELGDSALYFCASSVEGTVNTEAFFGQGTRLTVV.